The clone carrying this T cell receptor (beta chain) has at least ten counts. This sample stems from a study of kidney transplant recipient with SARS-CoV-2 infection. TCRdb analysed the reads with MiXCR anew, one entry per CDR3 protein. The sample records under 250,000 distinct CDR3 sequences, about 30% being singletons. CDR1 and CDR2 from the germline V gene are KGHSH and LQKENI. V was pared by 0 bases and J by 2 bases, with 7 bases between. The CDR3 is made up of 14 amino acids. This sample comprised a blood sample, obtained at baseline and on approximately day 120 from a kidney transplant recipient. The rearrangement joins TRBV18 to TRBJ1-2; D uncertain. The clonotype was recovered from a male patient younger than 45 who had COVID-19 and was a kidney transplant recipient. Some T cells may be the graft donor's. CDR3 DNA: TGTGCCAGCTCACCACCCGGGAAGAACTATGGCTACACCTTC. Translating gives CASSPPGKNYGYTF.